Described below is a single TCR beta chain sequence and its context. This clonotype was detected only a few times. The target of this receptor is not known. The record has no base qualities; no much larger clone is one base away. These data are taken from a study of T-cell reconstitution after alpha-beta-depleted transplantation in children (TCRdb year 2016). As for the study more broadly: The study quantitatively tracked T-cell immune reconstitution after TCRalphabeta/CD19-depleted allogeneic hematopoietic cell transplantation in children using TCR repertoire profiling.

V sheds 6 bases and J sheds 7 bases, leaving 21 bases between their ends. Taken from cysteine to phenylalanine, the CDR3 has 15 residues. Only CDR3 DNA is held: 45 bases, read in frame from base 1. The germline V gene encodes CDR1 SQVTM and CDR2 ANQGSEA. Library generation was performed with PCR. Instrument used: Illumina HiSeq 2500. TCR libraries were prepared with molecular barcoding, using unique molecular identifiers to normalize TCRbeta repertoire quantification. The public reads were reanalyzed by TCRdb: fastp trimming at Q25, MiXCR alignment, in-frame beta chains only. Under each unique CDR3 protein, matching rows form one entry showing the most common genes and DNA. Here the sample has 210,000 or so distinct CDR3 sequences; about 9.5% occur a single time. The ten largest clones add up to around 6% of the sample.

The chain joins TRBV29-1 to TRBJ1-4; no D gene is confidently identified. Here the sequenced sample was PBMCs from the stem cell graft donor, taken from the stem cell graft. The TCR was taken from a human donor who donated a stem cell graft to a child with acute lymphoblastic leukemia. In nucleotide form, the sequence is TGCAGCGTCAGAGGGAGGGCAGCAGTCGGTGAAAAACTGTTTTTT. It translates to CSVRGRAAVGEKLFF.